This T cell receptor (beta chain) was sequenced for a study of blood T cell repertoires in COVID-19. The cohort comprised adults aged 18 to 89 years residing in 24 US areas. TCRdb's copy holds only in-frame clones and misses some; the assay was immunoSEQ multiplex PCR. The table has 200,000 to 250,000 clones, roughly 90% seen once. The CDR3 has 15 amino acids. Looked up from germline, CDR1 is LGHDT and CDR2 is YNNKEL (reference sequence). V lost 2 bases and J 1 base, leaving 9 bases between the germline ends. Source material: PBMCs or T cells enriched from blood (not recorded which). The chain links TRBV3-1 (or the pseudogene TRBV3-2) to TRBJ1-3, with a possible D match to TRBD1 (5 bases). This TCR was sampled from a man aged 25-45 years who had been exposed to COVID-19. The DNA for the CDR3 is TGTGCCAGCAGCCAAAACCAGGGATCTGGAAACACCATATATTTT. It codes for CASSQNQGSGNTIYF.